The 14 T cell receptor beta chains presented below share a single source sample, sequenced in a study of monozygotic twins with inflammatory bowel disease. With the 5' RACE reads reprocessed, TCRdb shows one record per CDR3 protein and no DNA. This sample's table reports over 100,000 distinct CDR3 sequences. Material for sequencing was blood. The receptors shown here come from a human donor with ulcerative colitis or Crohn's disease, or a healthy co-twin of an affected twin (not recorded which).

The chain links TRBV7-9 to TRBJ1-4. Germline V gene data show CDR1 as SEHNR and CDR2 as FQNEAQ (reference sequence). The CDR3 runs to 13 residues. The CDR3 loop is CASSQNAGVELFF.

This chain joins TRBV20-1 and TRBJ1-2; the D gene TCRdb calls, TRBD1, cannot be checked with no DNA. The CDR3 contains 16 residues. Germline V gene sequence: CDR1 DFQATT, CDR2 SNEGSKA (reference sequence). The CDR3: CSARRAGGGWDYGYTF.

The chain has TRBV11-2 and TRBJ2-1; the TCRdb D gene call, TRBD1, has no DNA to confirm it. The CDR3 covers 16 residues. The germline V gene encodes CDR1 SGHAT and CDR2 FQNNGV. CDR3 sequence reads: CASSELGEGSYNEQFF. The entire variable domain, with the rest obtained from reference TRBV11-2 and TRBJ2-1, is as follows: EAGVAQSPRYKIIEKRQSVAFWCNPISGHATLYWYQQILGQGPKLLIQFQNNGVVDDSQLPKDRFSAERLKGVDSTLKIQPAKLEDSAVYLCASSELGEGSYNEQFFGPGTRLTVL.

The chain is built from TRBV29-1 and TRBJ2-3; TCRdb selects TRBD1, and the lack of DNA leaves this call unchecked. The CDR3 runs 13 residues. Germline V CDR1 and CDR2: SQVTM, ANQGSEA. This chain's CDR3 is CSSNRVAADTQYF.

The chain is built from TRBV28 and TRBJ2-3. The CDR3 loop spans 11 amino acids. Germline CDR1 is MDHEN and CDR2 is SYDVKM. The CDR3 region is CASSGKDTQYF. Full variable domain (remainder filled in from reference TRBV28 and TRBJ2-3): DVKVTQSSRYLVKRTGEKVFLECVQDMDHENMFWYRQDPGLGLRLIYFSYDVKMKEKGDIPEGYSVSREKKERFSLILESASTNQTSMYLCASSGKDTQYFGPGTRLTVL.

This sequence joins TRBV4-2 and TRBJ1-5. Germline V CDR1 and CDR2: LGHNA, YNFKEQ. This CDR3 region has 17 residues. CDR3 sequence: CASSQVGGPSSNQPQHF.

J is TRBJ2-5 and V is TRBV20-1; there is no DNA to check the TCRdb D call of TRBD1. Germline loops: CDR1 DFQATT, CDR2 SNEGSKA (reference sequence). The CDR3 contains 14 residues. The CDR3 region is CSASNRQGSETQYF.

The chain joins TRBV5-1 to TRBJ2-1. CDR1 is SGHRS and CDR2 is YFSETQ in the germline V gene. The CDR3 sequence is 14 residues long. The CDR3 sequence is CASSLAPPNNEQFF.

J is TRBJ1-5 and V is TRBV7-2; TCRdb's D call, TRBD1, is unchecked because there is no DNA. Germline loops: CDR1 SGHTA, CDR2 FQGNSA. The CDR3 is made up of 17 amino acids. The CDR3 loop is CASSMNPGQRLHQPQHF.

The chain couples TRBV28 to TRBJ1-4; TCRdb's assignment of TRBD1 cannot be checked, as there is no DNA. This CDR3 has 18 amino acids. The germline V gene encodes CDR1 MDHEN and CDR2 SYDVKM. CDR3 region: CASSNDRDRVMANEKLFF.

This sequence joins TRBV3-1 and TRBJ2-7; lacking DNA, the TRBD1 call made by TCRdb goes unchecked. CDR1 is LGHDT and CDR2 is YNNKEL in the germline V gene (reference sequence). The CDR3 loop spans 14 amino acids. The CDR3 loop is CASSQWDPGSEQYF.

V gene TRBV28 combines with J gene TRBJ1-1. The CDR3 is 14 amino acids. Germline CDR1 and CDR2: MDHEN and SYDVKM. The CDR3 is CASSLSLVNTEAFF.

The chain joins TRBV5-1 to TRBJ2-2. In germline, CDR1 is SGHRS, CDR2 YFSETQ. The CDR3 runs 15 residues. The chain's CDR3 is CASSLGGLNTGELFF.

This CDR3 reads CASSLDIGTGRDEQYF. The V gene is TRBV5-1, the J gene TRBJ2-7; TCRdb indicates TRBD1, and absent DNA this call remains unverified. Germline V CDR1 and CDR2: SGHRS, YFSETQ. The CDR3 is 16 residues long.